The sequence of this TCR beta chain was determined in a study of blood T cells in healthy people across ages. There are 19 residues in the CDR3. Germline values: CDR1 SEHNR, CDR2 FQNEAQ (reference sequence). V was clipped by 5 bases and J by 4 bases; unmatched bases: 19. The sample holds many counts of this clonotype. Its specificity is not known. Study observations and caveats: Significant beta diversity loss was already apparent by age roughly 38, declining roughly linearly.

Combining a sample-barcoded 5' primer with a J-beta primer mix, a second PCR ran for roughly 6 to 11 cycles. TCRdb independently ran MiXCR on the 5' RACE reads; one entry per CDR3 protein. Of 730,000 or so distinct CDR3 sequences listed, 40% to 50% are singletons. This receptor was identified in a man aged 80 or over in good health. The chain is built from TRBV7-9 and TRBJ2-1; 8 positions agree with TRBD2. Sequencing was performed on blood. The CDR3 nucleotides read TGTGCCAGCAGCACGACCGTGCTGAGCAGCGGGGGTGGGTACAATGAGCAGTTCTTC. The encoded protein is CASSTTVLSSGGGYNEQFF.